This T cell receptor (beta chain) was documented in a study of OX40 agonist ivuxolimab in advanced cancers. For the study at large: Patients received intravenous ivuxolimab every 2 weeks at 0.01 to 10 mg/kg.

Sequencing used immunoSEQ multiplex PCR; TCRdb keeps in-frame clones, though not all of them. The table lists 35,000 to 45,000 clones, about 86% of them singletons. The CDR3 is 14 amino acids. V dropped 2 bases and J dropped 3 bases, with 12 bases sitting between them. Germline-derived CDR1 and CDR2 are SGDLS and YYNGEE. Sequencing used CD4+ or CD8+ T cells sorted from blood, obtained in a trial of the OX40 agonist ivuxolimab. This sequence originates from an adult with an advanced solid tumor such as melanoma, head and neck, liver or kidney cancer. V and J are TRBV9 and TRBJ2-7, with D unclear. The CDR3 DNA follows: TGTGCCAGCAGCGTTGGACCGAAAAGCTACGAGCAGTACTTC. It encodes CASSVGPKSYEQYF.